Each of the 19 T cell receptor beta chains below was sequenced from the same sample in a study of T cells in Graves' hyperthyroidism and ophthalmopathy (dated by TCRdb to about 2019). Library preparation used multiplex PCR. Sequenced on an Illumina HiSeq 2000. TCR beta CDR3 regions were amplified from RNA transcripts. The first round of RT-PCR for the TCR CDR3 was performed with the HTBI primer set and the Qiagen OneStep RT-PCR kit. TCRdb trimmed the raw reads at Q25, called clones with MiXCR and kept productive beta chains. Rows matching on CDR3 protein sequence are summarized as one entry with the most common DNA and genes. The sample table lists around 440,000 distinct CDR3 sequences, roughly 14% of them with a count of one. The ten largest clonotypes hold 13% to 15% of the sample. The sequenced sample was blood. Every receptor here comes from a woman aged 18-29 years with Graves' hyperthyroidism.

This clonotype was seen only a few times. CDR3 in amino acids: CASSERQDYEQYF. Here the CDR3 DNA reads TGTGCCAGCAGCGAGAGACAGGACTACGAGCAGTACTTC. The chain recombines TRBV9 with TRBJ2-7, with D maybe TRBD1 (6 bases). The CDR3 has 13 residues. Germline CDR1 is SGDLS and CDR2 is YYNGEE. Trimming removed 3 bases from V and 3 bases from J, with 10 bases in between.

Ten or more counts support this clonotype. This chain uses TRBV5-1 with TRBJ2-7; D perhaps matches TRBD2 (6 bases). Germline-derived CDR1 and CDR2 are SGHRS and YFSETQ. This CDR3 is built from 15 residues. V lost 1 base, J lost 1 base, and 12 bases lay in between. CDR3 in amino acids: CASSLQRARSYEQYF. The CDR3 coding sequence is TGCGCCAGCAGCTTGCAGCGGGCCCGGTCCTACGAGCAGTACTTC.

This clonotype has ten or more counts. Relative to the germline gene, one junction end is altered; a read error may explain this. Here the CDR3 DNA reads TGTGCCAGCAGCGAAGGGGAGGGGTCCTACGAGCAGTACTTC. Translating gives CASSEGEGSYEQYF. This chain links TRBV6-1 with TRBJ2-7; TRBD2 matches at 7 bases. CDR3 length: 14 residues. Germline CDR1 and CDR2: MNHNS and SASEGT.

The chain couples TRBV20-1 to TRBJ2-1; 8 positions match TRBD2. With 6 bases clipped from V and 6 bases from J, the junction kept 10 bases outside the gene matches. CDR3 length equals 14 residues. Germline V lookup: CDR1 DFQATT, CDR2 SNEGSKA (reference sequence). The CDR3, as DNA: TGCAGTGCCAATAGCGGGGCCGGCGGCAATGAGCAGTTCTTC. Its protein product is CSANSGAGGNEQFF.

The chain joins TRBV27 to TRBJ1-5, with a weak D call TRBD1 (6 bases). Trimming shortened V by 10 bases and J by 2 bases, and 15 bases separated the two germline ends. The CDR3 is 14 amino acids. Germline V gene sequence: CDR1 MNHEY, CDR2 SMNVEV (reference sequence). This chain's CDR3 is CAIQGLQGNQPQHF. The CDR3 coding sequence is TGTGCCATACAGGGACTCCAGGGCAATCAGCCCCAGCATTTT.

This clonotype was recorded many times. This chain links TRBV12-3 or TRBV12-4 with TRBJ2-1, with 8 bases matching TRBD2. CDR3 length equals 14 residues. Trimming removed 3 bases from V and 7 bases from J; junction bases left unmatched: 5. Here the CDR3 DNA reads TGTGCCAGCAGTTTTACAGCGGGGGCGAATGAGCAGTTCTTC. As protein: CASSFTAGANEQFF.

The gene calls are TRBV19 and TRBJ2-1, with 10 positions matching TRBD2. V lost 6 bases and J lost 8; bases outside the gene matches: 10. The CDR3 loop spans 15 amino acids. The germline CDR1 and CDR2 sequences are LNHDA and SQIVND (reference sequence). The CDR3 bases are TGTGCCAGTAGAATTGAACTAGCGGGAATCGATGAGCAGTTCTTC. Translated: CASRIELAGIDEQFF.

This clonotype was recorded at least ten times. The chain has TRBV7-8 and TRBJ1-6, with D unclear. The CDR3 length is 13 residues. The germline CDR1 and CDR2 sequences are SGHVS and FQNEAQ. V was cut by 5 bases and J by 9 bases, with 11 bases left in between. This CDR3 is CASSPLPGSPLHF. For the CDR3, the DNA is TGTGCCAGCAGCCCTCTACCGGGTTCACCCCTCCACTTT.

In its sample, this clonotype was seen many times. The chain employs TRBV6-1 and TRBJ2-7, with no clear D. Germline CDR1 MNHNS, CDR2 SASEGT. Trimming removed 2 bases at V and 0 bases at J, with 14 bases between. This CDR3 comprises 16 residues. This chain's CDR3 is CASSEKGRPSSYEQYF. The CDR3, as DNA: TGTGCCAGCAGTGAAAAGGGTAGGCCGAGCTCCTACGAGCAGTACTTC.

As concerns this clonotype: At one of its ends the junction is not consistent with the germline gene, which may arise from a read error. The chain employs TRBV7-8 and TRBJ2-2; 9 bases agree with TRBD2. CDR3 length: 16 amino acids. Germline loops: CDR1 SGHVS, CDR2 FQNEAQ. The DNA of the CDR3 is TGTGCCAACAGCTTAGCCGCGGGAGGGTATACCGGGGAGCTGTTTTTT. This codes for CANSLAAGGYTGELFF. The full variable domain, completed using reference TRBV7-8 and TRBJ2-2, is GAGVSQSPRYKVAKRGQDVALRCDPISGHVSLFWYQQALGQGPEFLTYFQNEAQLDKSGLPSDRFFAERPEGSVSTLKIQRTQQEDSAVYLCANSLAAGGYTGELFFGEGSRLTVL.

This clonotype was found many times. This CDR3 reads CAISGGTSGSSYEQYF. DNA for the CDR3: TGTGCCATCAGTGGAGGGACTAGCGGGAGCAGCTACGAGCAGTACTTC. V usage is TRBV10-3 and J usage is TRBJ2-7; the match to TRBD2 covers 14 bases. The V and J ends lost 4 bases and 3 bases, in that order; junction bases with no gene match: 5. The CDR3 is made up of 16 amino acids. The germline V gene encodes CDR1 ENHRY and CDR2 SYGVKD.

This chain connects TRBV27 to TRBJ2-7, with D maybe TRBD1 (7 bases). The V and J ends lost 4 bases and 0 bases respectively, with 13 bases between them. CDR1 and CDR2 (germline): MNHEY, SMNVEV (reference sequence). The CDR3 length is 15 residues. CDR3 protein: CASSSSGGGSYEQYF. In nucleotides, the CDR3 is TGTGCCAGCAGTTCCTCAGGGGGAGGCTCCTACGAGCAGTACTTC.

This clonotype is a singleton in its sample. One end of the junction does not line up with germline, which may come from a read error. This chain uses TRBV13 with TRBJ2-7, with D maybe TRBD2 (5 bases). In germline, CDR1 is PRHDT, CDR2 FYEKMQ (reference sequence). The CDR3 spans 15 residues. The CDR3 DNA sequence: TGTGCCAACAGCCCGGGGAAGGCTCCCTCCTACGAGCAGTACTTC. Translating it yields CANSPGKAPSYEQYF.

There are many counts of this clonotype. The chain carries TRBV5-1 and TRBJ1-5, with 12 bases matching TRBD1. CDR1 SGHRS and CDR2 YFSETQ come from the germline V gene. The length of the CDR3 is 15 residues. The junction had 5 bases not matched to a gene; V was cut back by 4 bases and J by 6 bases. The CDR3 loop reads CASSPGQGAPQPQHF. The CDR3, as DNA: TGCGCCAGCAGCCCGGGACAGGGGGCCCCTCAGCCCCAGCATTTT.

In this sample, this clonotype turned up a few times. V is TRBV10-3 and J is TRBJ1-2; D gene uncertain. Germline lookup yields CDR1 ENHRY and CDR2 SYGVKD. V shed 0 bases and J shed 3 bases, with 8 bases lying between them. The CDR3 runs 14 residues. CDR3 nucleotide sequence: TGTGCCATCAGTGAGTCCGGAGTAGACTATGGCTACACCTTC. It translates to CAISESGVDYGYTF.

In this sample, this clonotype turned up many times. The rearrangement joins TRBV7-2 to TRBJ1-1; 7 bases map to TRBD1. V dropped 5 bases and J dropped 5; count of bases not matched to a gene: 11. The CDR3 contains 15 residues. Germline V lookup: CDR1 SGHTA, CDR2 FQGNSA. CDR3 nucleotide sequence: TGTGCCAGCAGCAAACGGGACAGCATGGGTACTGAAGCTTTCTTT. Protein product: CASSKRDSMGTEAFF.

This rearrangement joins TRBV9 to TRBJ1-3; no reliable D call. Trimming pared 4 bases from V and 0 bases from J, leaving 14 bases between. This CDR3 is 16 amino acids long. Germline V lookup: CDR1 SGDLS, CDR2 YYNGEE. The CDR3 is CASSPGVTLSGNTIYF. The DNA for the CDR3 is TGTGCCAGCAGCCCTGGAGTAACCCTCTCTGGAAACACCATATATTTT.

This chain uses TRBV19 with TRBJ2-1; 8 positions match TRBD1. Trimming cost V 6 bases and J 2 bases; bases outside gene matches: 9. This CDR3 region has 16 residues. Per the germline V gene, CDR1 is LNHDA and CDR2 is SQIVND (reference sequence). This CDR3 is CASSIPGGATYNEQFF. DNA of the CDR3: TGTGCCAGTAGCATTCCAGGGGGCGCGACCTACAATGAGCAGTTCTTC.

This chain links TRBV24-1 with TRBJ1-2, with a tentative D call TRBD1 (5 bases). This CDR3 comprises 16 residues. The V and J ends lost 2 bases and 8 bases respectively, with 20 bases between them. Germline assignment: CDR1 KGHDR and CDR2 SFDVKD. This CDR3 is CATSDSEGTGVKGYTF. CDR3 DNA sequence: TGTGCCACCAGTGATTCAGAGGGGACGGGGGTTAAGGGCTACACCTTC.